This TCR beta chain was obtained from a study of blood T cell repertoires in COVID-19. Trimming cost V 3 bases and J 4 bases, with 12 bases left between them. The V gene's germline CDR1 is SGHAT and CDR2 FQDESV (reference sequence). The CDR3 is 15 residues long. Clones were sequenced by immunoSEQ multiplex PCR, and TCRdb holds only the in-frame ones, with some missing. The table includes tens of thousands of clones, approximately 86% detected once. This chain connects TRBV11-1 to TRBJ2-2; D gene uncertain. This receptor was taken from a woman aged 80 or over with active or convalescent COVID-19. Specimen: peripheral blood. CDR3 bases: TGTGCCAGCAGCTTGGCGCCAGCGCCCACCGGGGAGCTGTTTTTT. It yields the protein CASSLAPAPTGELFF.